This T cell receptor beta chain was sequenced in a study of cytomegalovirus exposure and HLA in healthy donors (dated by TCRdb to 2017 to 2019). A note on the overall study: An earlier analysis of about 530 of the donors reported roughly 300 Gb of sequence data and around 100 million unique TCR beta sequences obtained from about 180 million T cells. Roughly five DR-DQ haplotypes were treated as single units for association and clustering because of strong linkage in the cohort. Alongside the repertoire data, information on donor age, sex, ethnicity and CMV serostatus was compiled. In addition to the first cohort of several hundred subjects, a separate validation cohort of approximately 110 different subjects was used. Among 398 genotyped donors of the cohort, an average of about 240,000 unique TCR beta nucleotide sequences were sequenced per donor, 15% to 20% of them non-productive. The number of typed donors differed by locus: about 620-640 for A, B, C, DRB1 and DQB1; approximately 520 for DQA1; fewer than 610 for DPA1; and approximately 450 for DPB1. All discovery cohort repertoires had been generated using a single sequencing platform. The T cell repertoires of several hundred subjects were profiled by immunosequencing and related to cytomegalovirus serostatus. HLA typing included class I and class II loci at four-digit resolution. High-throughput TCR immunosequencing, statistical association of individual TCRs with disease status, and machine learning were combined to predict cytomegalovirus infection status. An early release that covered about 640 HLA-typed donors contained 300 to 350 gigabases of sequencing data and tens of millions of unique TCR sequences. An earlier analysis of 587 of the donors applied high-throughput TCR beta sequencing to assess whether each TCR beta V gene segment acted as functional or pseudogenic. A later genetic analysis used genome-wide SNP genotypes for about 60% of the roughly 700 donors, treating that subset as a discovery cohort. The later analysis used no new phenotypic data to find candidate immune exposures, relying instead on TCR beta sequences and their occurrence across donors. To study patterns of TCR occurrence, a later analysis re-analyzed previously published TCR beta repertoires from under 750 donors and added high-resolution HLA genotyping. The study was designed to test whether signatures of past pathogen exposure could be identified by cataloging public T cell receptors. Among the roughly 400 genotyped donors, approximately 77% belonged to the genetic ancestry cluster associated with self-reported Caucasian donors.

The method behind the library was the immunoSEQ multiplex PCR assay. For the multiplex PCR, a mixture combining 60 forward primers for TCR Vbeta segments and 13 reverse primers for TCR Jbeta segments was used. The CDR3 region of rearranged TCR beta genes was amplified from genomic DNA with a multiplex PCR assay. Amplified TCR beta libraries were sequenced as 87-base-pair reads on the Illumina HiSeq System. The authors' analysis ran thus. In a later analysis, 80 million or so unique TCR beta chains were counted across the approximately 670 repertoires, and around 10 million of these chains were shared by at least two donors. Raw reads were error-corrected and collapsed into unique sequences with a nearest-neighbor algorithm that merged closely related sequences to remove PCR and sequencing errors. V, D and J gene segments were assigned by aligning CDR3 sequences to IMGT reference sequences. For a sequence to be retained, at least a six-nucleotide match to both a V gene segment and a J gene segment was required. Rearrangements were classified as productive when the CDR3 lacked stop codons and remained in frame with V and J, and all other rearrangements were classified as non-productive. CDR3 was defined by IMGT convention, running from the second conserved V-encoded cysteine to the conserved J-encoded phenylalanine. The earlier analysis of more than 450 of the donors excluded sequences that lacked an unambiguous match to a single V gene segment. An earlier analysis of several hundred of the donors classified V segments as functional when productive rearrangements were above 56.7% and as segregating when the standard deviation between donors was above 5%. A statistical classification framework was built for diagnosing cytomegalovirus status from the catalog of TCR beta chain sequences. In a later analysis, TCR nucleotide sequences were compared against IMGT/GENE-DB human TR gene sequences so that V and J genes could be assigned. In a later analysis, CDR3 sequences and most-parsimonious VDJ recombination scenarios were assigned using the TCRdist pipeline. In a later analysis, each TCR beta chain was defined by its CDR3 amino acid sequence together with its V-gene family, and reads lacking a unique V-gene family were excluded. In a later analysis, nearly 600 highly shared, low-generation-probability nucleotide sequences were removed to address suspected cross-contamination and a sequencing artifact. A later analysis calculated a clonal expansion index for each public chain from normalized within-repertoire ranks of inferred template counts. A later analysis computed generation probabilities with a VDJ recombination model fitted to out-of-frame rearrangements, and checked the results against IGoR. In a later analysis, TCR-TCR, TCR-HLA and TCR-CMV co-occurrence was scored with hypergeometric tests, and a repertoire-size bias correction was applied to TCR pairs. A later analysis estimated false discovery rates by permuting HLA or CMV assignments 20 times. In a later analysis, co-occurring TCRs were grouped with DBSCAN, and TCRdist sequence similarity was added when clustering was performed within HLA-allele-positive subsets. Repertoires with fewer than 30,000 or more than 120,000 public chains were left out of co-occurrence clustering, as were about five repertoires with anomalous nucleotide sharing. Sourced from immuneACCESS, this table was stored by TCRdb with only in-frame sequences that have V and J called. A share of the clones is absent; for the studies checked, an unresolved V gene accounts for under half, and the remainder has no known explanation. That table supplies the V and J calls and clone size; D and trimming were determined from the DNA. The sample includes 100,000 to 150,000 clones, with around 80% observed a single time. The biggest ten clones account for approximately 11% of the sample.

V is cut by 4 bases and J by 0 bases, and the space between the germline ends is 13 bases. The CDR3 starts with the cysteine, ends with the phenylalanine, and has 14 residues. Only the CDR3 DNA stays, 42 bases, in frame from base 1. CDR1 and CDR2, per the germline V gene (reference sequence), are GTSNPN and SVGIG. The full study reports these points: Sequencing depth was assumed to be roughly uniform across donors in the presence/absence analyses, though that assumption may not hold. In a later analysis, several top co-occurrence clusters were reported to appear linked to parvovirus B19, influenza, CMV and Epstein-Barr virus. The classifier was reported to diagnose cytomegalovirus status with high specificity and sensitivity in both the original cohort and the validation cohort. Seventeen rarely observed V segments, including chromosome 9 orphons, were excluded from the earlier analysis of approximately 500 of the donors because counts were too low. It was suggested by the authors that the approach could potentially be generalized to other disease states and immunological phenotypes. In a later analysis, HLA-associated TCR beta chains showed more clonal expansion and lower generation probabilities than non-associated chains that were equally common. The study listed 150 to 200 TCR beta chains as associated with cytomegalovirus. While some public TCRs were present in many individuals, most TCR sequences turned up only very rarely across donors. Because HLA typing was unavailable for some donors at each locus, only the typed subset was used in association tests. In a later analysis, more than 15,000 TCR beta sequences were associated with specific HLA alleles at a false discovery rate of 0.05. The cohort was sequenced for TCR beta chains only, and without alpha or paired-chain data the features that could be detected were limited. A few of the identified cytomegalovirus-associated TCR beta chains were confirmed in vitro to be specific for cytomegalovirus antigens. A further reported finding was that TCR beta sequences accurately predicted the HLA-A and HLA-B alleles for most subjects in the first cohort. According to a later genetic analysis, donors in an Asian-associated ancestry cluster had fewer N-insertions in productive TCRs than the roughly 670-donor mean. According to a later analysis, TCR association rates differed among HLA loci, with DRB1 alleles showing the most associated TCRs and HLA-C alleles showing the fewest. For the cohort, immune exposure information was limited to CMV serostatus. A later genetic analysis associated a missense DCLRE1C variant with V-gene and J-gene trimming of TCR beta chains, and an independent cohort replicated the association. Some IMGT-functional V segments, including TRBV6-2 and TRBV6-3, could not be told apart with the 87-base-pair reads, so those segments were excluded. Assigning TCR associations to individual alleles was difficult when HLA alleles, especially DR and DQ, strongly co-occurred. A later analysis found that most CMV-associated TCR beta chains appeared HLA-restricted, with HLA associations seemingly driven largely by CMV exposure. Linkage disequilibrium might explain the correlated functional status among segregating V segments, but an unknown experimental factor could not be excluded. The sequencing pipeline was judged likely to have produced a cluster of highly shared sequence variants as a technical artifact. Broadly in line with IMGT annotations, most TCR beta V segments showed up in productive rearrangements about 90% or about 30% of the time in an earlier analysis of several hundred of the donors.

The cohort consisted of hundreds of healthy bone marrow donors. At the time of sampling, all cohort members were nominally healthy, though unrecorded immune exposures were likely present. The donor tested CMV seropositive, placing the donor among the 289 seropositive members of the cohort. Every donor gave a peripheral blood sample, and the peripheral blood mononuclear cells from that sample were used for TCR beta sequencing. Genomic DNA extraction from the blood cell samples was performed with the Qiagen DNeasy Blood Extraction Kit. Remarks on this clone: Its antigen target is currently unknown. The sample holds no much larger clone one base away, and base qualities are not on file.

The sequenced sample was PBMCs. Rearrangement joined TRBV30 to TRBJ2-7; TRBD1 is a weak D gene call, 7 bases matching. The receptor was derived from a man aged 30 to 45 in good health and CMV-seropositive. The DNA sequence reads TGTGCCTGGAACCGCGGGACAGCCTCCTACGAGCAGTACTTC. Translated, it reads CAWNRGTASYEQYF.